These 19 T cell receptor beta chains were sequenced from one sample in a study of blood T cell repertoires in COVID-19. Generated by immunoSEQ multiplex PCR, the TCRdb table keeps only in-frame clones and is missing some. This sample has hundreds of thousands of clones; 70% to 90% occur once, and the top ten carry approximately 1.5%. The specimen was PBMCs or T cells enriched from blood (not recorded which). The receptors were sampled from a woman aged 45-59 years who had recovered from COVID-19.

The gene calls are TRBV7-9 and TRBJ1-2, with D unresolved. The V and J ends lost 3 bases and 1 base respectively, with 12 bases between them. Germline V CDR1 and CDR2: SEHNR, FQNEAQ (reference sequence). The CDR3 is made up of 15 amino acids. The CDR3 loop reads CASSFDIGNNYGYTF. In DNA form, the CDR3 reads TGTGCCAGCAGCTTCGACATCGGGAATAACTATGGCTACACCTTC.

CDR3 sequence reads: CASSLRASGRIYNEQFF. Here the CDR3 DNA reads TGTGCCAGCAGTTTACGTGCTAGCGGGAGAATATACAATGAGCAGTTCTTC. The J gene is TRBJ2-1, the V gene TRBV27; 10 nucleotides line up with TRBD2. The CDR3 sequence is 17 residues long. The ends lost 2 bases at V and 4 bases at J; junction bases unmatched: 8. Germline lookup yields CDR1 MNHEY and CDR2 SMNVEV (reference sequence).

The chain employs TRBV5-8 and TRBJ2-1; weak D call: TRBD2 (6 bases). This CDR3 is built from 15 residues. Trimming stripped 4 bases from V and 6 bases from J, with 17 bases between. Germline V gene sequence: CDR1 SGHTS, CDR2 YDEGEE. Here the CDR3 DNA reads TGTGCCAGCAGCGCGCCGTTCGCGGGATTCAATGAGCAGTTCTTC. It encodes CASSAPFAGFNEQFF. Full variable domain (rest looked up from reference TRBV5-8 and TRBJ2-1): EAGVTQSPTHLIKTRGQQATLRCSPISGHTSVYWYQQALGLGLQFLLWYDEGEERNRGNFPPRFSGRQFPNYSSELNVNALELEDSALYLCASSAPFAGFNEQFFGPGTRLTVL.

This chain links TRBV18 with TRBJ2-5, with 9 positions matching TRBD1. Germline lookup yields CDR1 KGHSH and CDR2 LQKENI. CDR3 length equals 15 residues. Trimming at V came to 3 bases and at J to 3 bases, leaving 5 bases not matched to a gene. The CDR3 nucleotides are TGTGCCAGCTCACCGACCGGGACAGGGAAAGAGACCCAGTACTTC. Translated, it gives CASSPTGTGKETQYF.

The chain employs TRBV20-1 and TRBJ2-3; no clear D. The ends were cut back, 3 bases at V and 0 bases at J, with 10 bases in the middle. CDR3 length equals 14 residues. Germline CDR1 DFQATT, CDR2 SNEGSKA (reference sequence). CDR3 residues: CSASLHSSTDTQYF. For the CDR3, the DNA is TGCAGTGCTAGTCTGCACTCTAGCACAGATACGCAGTATTTT.

The chain recombines TRBV6-5 with TRBJ2-5; 8 nucleotides align to TRBD2. The germline V gene encodes CDR1 MNHEY and CDR2 SVGAGI. J gave up 8 bases and V 2 bases, and 1 base lay outside the gene matches. The CDR3 runs to 12 residues. The CDR3 bases are TGTGCCAGCAGTTACCGGGAGGGAACCCAGTACTTC. Protein sequence: CASSYREGTQYF.

The CDR3 reads CAITDGTVNTEAFF. In nucleotides, the CDR3 is TGTGCCATCACCGACGGGACAGTCAACACTGAAGCTTTCTTT. This chain joins TRBV10-3 and TRBJ1-1; 7 nucleotides line up with TRBD1. The germline gives CDR1 ENHRY, CDR2 SYGVKD. J lost 2 bases, V lost 7 bases, and 7 bases had no gene match. The CDR3 contains 14 residues.

The rearrangement uses TRBV6-5 and TRBJ2-7; 8 bases are shared with TRBD1. This CDR3 region has 14 residues. J gave up 2 bases and V 8 bases, and 8 bases lay outside the gene matches. Germline CDR1 is MNHEY and CDR2 is SVGAGI. CDR3 DNA sequence: TGTGCCAGCGATGAAAGGACAGGGACCTACGAGCAGTACTTC. Translating gives CASDERTGTYEQYF.

This chain uses TRBV18 with TRBJ1-4; TRBD1 matches 8 bases. Trimming at V came to 1 base and at J to 5 bases, leaving 6 bases not matched to a gene. The CDR3 length is 16 residues. Germline lookup yields CDR1 KGHSH and CDR2 LQKENI. Here the CDR3 reads CASSPLLQGANEKLFF. CDR3 coding DNA: TGTGCCAGCTCACCACTTTTGCAGGGGGCAAATGAAAAACTGTTTTTT.

The chain recombines TRBV2 with TRBJ2-4; D gene uncertain. The CDR3 loop spans 12 amino acids. Germline CDR1 reads SNHLY; CDR2 reads FYNNEI. V was shortened by 4 bases and J by 7 bases, with 8 bases between the two germline ends. The CDR3 sequence is CASSVNGNIQYF. DNA of the CDR3: TGTGCCAGCAGTGTAAACGGGAACATTCAGTACTTC.

This clone was recorded only once. V gene TRBV18 combines with J gene TRBJ2-1, with TRBD2 matching over 8 bases. V lost 0 bases and J lost 6; bases outside the gene matches: 4. CDR3 length: 15 residues. Germline V gene data show CDR1 as KGHSH and CDR2 as LQKENI. The CDR3 here is CASSPPTGGLNEQFF. CDR3 DNA: TGTGCCAGCTCACCACCGACGGGAGGGCTCAATGAGCAGTTCTTC. The complete variable domain, with remaining parts taken from reference TRBV18 and TRBJ2-1, reads NAGVMQNPRHLVRRRGQEARLRCSPMKGHSHVYWYRQLPEEGLKFMVYLQKENIIDESGMPKERFSAEFPKEGPSILRIQQVVRGDSAAYFCASSPPTGGLNEQFFGPGTRLTVL.

This clone was counted only a few times. The gene calls are TRBV12-3 or TRBV12-4 and TRBJ2-2, with TRBD1 as a possible D gene (5 bases). The CDR3 covers 12 residues. V lost 6 bases and J 7 bases, leaving 9 bases between the germline ends. The CDR3 bases are TGTGCCAGCAGAGGTCAGGGCGGGGAGCTGTTTTTT. Translation: CASRGQGGELFF.

The V call is TRBV15, the J call TRBJ2-1; D unresolved. The CDR3 is made up of 15 amino acids. CDR1 is LNHNV, CDR2 YYDKDF, per germline (reference sequence). V was trimmed by 0 bases and J by 1 base, leaving 7 bases between them. The CDR3 is CATSREAPSYNEQFF. CDR3 nucleotide sequence: TGTGCCACCAGCAGAGAAGCACCGTCCTACAATGAGCAGTTCTTC.

This clone was detected only a few times. The chain's CDR3 is CASSLGRGLNQPQHF. As DNA, the CDR3 is TGTGCCAGCAGTTTAGGTCGGGGGTTAAATCAGCCCCAGCATTTT. This chain uses TRBV27 with TRBJ1-5, with TRBD1 as a possible D gene (5 bases). The V gene lost 2 bases and the J gene lost 4 bases, with 12 bases spanning the gap. The CDR3 contains 15 residues. Germline values: CDR1 MNHEY, CDR2 SMNVEV (reference sequence).

The chain recombines TRBV6-6 with TRBJ2-1, with TRBD2 identical over 8 bases. Looked up from germline, CDR1 is MNHNY and CDR2 is SVGAGI (reference sequence). The V gene end was trimmed by 4 bases and the J gene end by 4 bases; junction bases not matched to a gene: 3. CDR3 length: 14 residues. CDR3 sequence reads: CASSSSGSYNEQFF. CDR3 bases: TGTGCCAGCAGTTCTAGCGGGTCTTACAATGAGCAGTTCTTC.

The chain carries TRBV28 and TRBJ2-1; TRBD2 matches 9 bases. V lost 6 bases and J lost 7; bases outside the gene matches: 10. The CDR3 loop spans 15 amino acids. CDR1 and CDR2 from the germline V gene are MDHEN and SYDVKM. The CDR3 nucleotides read TGTGCCAGCAGACGTATAGCGGGAGCTCTTAATGAGCAGTTCTTC. Residues: CASRRIAGALNEQFF.

This clone was counted once. The chain carries TRBV10-3 and TRBJ1-2, with 7 bases matching TRBD1. V lost 6 bases, J lost 7 bases, and 14 bases stayed unmatched. CDR1 and CDR2 from the germline V gene are ENHRY and SYGVKD. CDR3 length: 15 residues. The CDR3 DNA sequence: TGTGCCATCAGAGGGACAGCAATAGTCCTCTCTGGCTACACCTTC. This translates into CAIRGTAIVLSGYTF.

The chain recombines TRBV27 with TRBJ1-1, with 9 bases identical to TRBD1. V lost 4 bases and J lost 4; bases outside the gene matches: 7. Germline CDR1 is MNHEY and CDR2 is SMNVEV (reference sequence). CDR3 length equals 15 residues. The chain's CDR3 is CASSSTGGLGTEAFF. The CDR3, as DNA: TGTGCCAGCAGTTCGACAGGGGGTCTAGGCACTGAAGCTTTCTTT.

V usage is TRBV5-1 and J usage is TRBJ2-1, with a tentative D call TRBD2 (7 bases). V was shortened by 3 bases and J by 7 bases, with 17 bases between the two germline ends. Germline CDR1 reads SGHRS; CDR2 reads YFSETQ. This CDR3 spans 15 amino acids. CDR3 protein: CASSSRGEGLNEQFF. CDR3 nucleotide sequence: TGCGCCAGCAGCTCAAGGGGGGAGGGCCTGAATGAGCAGTTCTTC.